The 8 T cell receptor beta chains below were found in one sample sequenced in a study of blood T cell repertoires in COVID-19. The table came from immunoSEQ multiplex PCR; TCRdb's copy has only in-frame clones and leaves some out. The sample contains fewer than 400,000 clones, approximately 87% of which appear only once. The source material was peripheral blood. These receptors were taken from a woman younger than 45 with COVID-19, enrolled during active disease.

V usage is TRBV6-2 or TRBV6-3 and J usage is TRBJ2-7, with TRBD1 matching 12 bases. CDR1 and CDR2 from the germline V gene are MNHEY and SVGEGT. This CDR3 region has 16 residues. V lost 0 bases to trimming and J lost 5 bases; unmatched junction nucleotides: 5. CDR3 DNA: TGTGCCAGCAGTTACTCGAGTGGGACAGGGGGCCACGAGCAGTACTTC. It is translated as CASSYSSGTGGHEQYF.

The chain couples TRBV18 to TRBJ1-1, with D possibly being TRBD1 (5 bases). CDR3 size: 15 residues. The germline V gene has CDR1 KGHSH and CDR2 LQKENI. V was pared by 2 bases and J by 4 bases, with 14 bases between. CDR3 nucleotide sequence: TGTGCCAGCTCACCAGGGTGGGGCGGCGGCACTGAAGCTTTCTTT. Protein sequence: CASSPGWGGGTEAFF. The variable domain in full, completed from reference TRBV18 and TRBJ1-1, reads NAGVMQNPRHLVRRRGQEARLRCSPMKGHSHVYWYRQLPEEGLKFMVYLQKENIIDESGMPKERFSAEFPKEGPSILRIQQVVRGDSAAYFCASSPGWGGGTEAFFGQGTRLTVV.

The rearrangement joins TRBV5-1 to TRBJ2-5; possible D gene TRBD2, 5 bases. Deletions cut 0 bases from V and 1 base from J, with 10 bases between. CDR1 is SGHRS, CDR2 YFSETQ, per germline. This CDR3 contains 15 residues. The CDR3 DNA reads as TGCGCCAGCAGCTTGGGCGGACTCCTCCAAGAGACCCAGTACTTC. It translates to CASSLGGLLQETQYF.

This chain joins TRBV30 and TRBJ1-5; maybe TRBD1 (6 bases). V was trimmed by 3 bases and J by 6 bases, leaving 12 bases between them. This CDR3 spans 13 amino acids. The germline V gene has CDR1 GTSNPN and CDR2 SVGIG (reference sequence). The CDR3 nucleotides read TGTGCCTGGAGCCCAGGGGCAGGTCAGCCCCAGCATTTT. This codes for CAWSPGAGQPQHF.

The gene calls are TRBV16 and TRBJ2-3; the match to TRBD1 covers 7 bases. V trimming: 2 bases; J trimming: 3 bases; junction bases outside the gene matches: 5. The CDR3 is 15 residues long. Germline lookup yields CDR1 KGHSY and CDR2 FQNENV. The CDR3, as DNA: TGTGCCAGCAGCCAAAAGGGGGCCACTACAGATACGCAGTATTTT. This gives the protein CASSQKGATTDTQYF.

The gene calls are TRBV5-1 and TRBJ2-7; perhaps TRBD1 as D (6 bases). Per germline, CDR1 SGHRS and CDR2 YFSETQ. The CDR3 spans 14 residues. V was shortened by 4 bases and J by 5 bases, with 16 bases between the two germline ends. CDR3 DNA sequence: TGCGCCAGCAGCCCACGGACAGTGACCAACGAGCAGTACTTC. This gives the protein CASSPRTVTNEQYF.

This CDR3 reads CASSLGTESYGTDTQYF. The CDR3 DNA reads as TGTGCCAGCAGTCTTGGGACTGAGTCTTATGGAACAGATACGCAGTATTTT. The V and J genes are TRBV27 and TRBJ2-3, with a tentative D call TRBD2 (6 bases). This CDR3 has 17 residues. Germline-derived CDR1 and CDR2 are MNHEY and SMNVEV (reference sequence). The V end lost 5 bases, the J end lost 3 bases, and 21 bases lay between the germline ends.

The rearrangement joins TRBV30 to TRBJ1-2; D unclear. The CDR3 sequence is 12 residues long. Between the trimmed V and J ends, which lost 4 bases and 2 bases, there was a span of 8 bases. Germline-derived CDR1 and CDR2 are GTSNPN and SVGIG (reference sequence). The CDR3 loop reads CAWNAENYGYTF. As DNA, the CDR3 is TGTGCCTGGAACGCAGAAAACTATGGCTACACCTTC.